These 28 T cell receptor beta chains were all obtained from the same sample, sequenced in a study of T cells in pancreatic ductal adenocarcinoma. The selected patients with pancreatic ductal adenocarcinoma had surgery but no neoadjuvant therapy. The assay was immunoSEQ multiplex PCR, and TCRdb's table has in-frame clones only and misses some. Here the sample spans 5,600 or so clones, 72% being singletons. Sequenced material: pancreatic tumor tissue. The receptors shown here come from a human donor with pancreatic ductal adenocarcinoma.

The chain has TRBV4-1 and TRBJ2-5; TRBD1 is a possible D gene (5 bases). The CDR3 runs 15 residues. The germline V and J ends were trimmed by 5 bases and 2 bases, with 15 bases remaining between them. Germline CDR1 MGHRA, CDR2 YSYEKL. This chain's CDR3 is CASSIWWAGQETQYF. CDR3 DNA: TGCGCCAGCAGCATTTGGTGGGCAGGGCAAGAGACCCAGTACTTC.

This clone was counted a few times. The gene calls are TRBV19 and TRBJ2-7, with 11 bases aligning to TRBD2. J was trimmed by 2 bases and V by 6 bases; bases with no gene match: 6. CDR3 length equals 15 residues. Germline values: CDR1 LNHDA, CDR2 SQIVND (reference sequence). CDR3 region: CASSPLAGVPYEQYF. The CDR3 DNA follows: TGTGCCAGTAGCCCACTAGCGGGGGTCCCCTACGAGCAGTACTTC. The full variable domain, in which reference TRBV19 and TRBJ2-7 provide the parts outside the CDR3, is DGGITQSPKYLFRKEGQNVTLSCEQNLNHDAMYWYRQDPGQGLRLIYYSQIVNDFQKGDIAEGYSVSREKKESFPLTVTSAQKNPTAFYLCASSPLAGVPYEQYFGPGTRLTVT.

The chain is built from TRBV5-4 and TRBJ1-1; D gene ambiguous. Germline loops: CDR1 SGHNT, CDR2 YYREEE (reference sequence). Trimming left V 1 base short and J 4 bases short, with 11 bases between. The CDR3 consists of 14 residues. The CDR3 nucleotides read TGTGCCAGCAGCTTGCGGACTATGGGCACTGAAGCTTTCTTT. This gives the protein CASSLRTMGTEAFF.

The table lists this clone with a count of one. The chain uses TRBV19 and TRBJ2-7; D might be TRBD1 (6 bases). The germline V gene has CDR1 LNHDA and CDR2 SQIVND (reference sequence). CDR3 size: 12 residues. V was shortened by 6 bases and J by 0 bases, with 6 bases between the two germline ends. For the CDR3, the DNA is TGTGCCAGTAGACAGGGCTCCTACGAGCAGTACTTC. The encoded protein is CASRQGSYEQYF.

A single count supports this clone. The rearrangement uses TRBV6-1 and TRBJ1-5, with D possibly TRBD1 on 5 matching bases. V lost 5 bases, J lost 2 bases, and 13 bases lay in between. Germline lookup yields CDR1 MNHNS and CDR2 SASEGT. This CDR3 comprises 15 residues. CDR3 nucleotides: TGTGCCAGCAGTTCCGACAGAGTCGGCAATCAGCCCCAGCATTTT. It specifies CASSSDRVGNQPQHF.

This chain uses TRBV4-1 with TRBJ2-2, with 10 positions matching TRBD2. The CDR3 totals 18 residues. Germline values: CDR1 MGHRA, CDR2 YSYEKL. V trimming: 0 bases; J trimming: 0 bases; junction bases outside the gene matches: 4. The CDR3 loop is CASSQDSSGGANTGELFF. The CDR3, as DNA: TGCGCCAGCAGCCAAGATTCCAGCGGGGGGGCGAACACCGGGGAGCTGTTTTTT.

The chain joins TRBV5-4 to TRBJ2-1; 8 bases fit TRBD1. Germline V lookup: CDR1 SGHNT, CDR2 YYREEE (reference sequence). With 4 bases clipped from V and 0 bases from J, the junction kept 6 bases outside the gene matches. The CDR3 sequence is 16 residues long. The DNA of the CDR3 is TGTGCCAGCAGCCTGAACAGGGGGAGCTCCTACAATGAGCAGTTCTTC. It codes for CASSLNRGSSYNEQFF.

This chain links TRBV9 with TRBJ1-2; 7 bases fit TRBD1. V was pared by 3 bases and J by 6 bases, with 8 bases of the junction left unmatched. Germline V gene lookup returns CDR1 SGDLS and CDR2 YYNGEE. This CDR3 region has 14 residues. CDR3 in amino acids: CASSGTQGINGYTF. DNA for the CDR3: TGTGCCAGCAGCGGAACACAGGGGATTAATGGCTACACCTTC.

Only a few counts were recorded for this clone. V gene TRBV20-1 combines with J gene TRBJ2-5; possibly TRBD1 for D (5 bases). Trimming took 6 bases from V and 5 from J, leaving 10 bases between them. CDR3 size: 11 residues. Germline-derived CDR1 and CDR2 are DFQATT and SNEGSKA (reference sequence). In DNA, the CDR3 is TGCAGTGCGAGCAAGGGGGAGACCCAGTACTTC. Translating it yields CSASKGETQYF.

V gene TRBV6-6 combines with J gene TRBJ1-3; weak D call: TRBD1 (6 bases). Germline V lookup: CDR1 MNHNY, CDR2 SVGAGI (reference sequence). Trimming took off 7 bases at V and 8 bases at J, with 12 bases between the two ends. CDR3 length equals 12 residues. The CDR3 sequence is CASTQGRDTIYF. CDR3 in DNA: TGTGCCAGCACCCAGGGGAGGGACACCATATATTTT.

This clone was picked up a small number of times. The chain recombines TRBV6-4 with TRBJ2-1, with D unclear. The V and J ends lost 6 bases and 0 bases respectively, with 12 bases between them. The CDR3 consists of 15 residues. Germline V gene data show CDR1 as MRHNA and CDR2 as SNTAGT. The CDR3 protein is CASSQAPDSYNEQFF. CDR3 nucleotides: TGTGCCAGCAGCCAGGCCCCCGACTCCTACAATGAGCAGTTCTTC.

The chain combines TRBV5-1 with TRBJ2-1, with TRBD2 matching 10 bases. Unmatched junction bases numbered 7, after V lost 3 bases and J lost 7 bases. The V gene's germline CDR1 is SGHRS and CDR2 YFSETQ. The CDR3 is 15 residues long. In nucleotides, the CDR3 is TGCGCCAGCAGCTCACATATAGCGGGGGGAAATGAGCAGTTCTTC. Translating gives CASSSHIAGGNEQFF.

This chain connects TRBV5-1 to TRBJ2-2; 9 bases align to TRBD1. Germline CDR1 SGHRS, CDR2 YFSETQ. Trimming removed 2 bases from V and 4 bases from J; junction bases left unmatched: 9. The CDR3 extends over 17 amino acids. CDR3 protein: CASSFRDRASGTGELFF. The CDR3 coding sequence is TGCGCCAGCAGCTTCCGGGACAGGGCATCAGGCACCGGGGAGCTGTTTTTT. Full variable domain (remainder filled in from reference TRBV5-1 and TRBJ2-2): KAGVTQTPRYLIKTRGQQVTLSCSPISGHRSVSWYQQTPGQGLQFLFEYFSETQRNKGNFPGRFSGRQFSNSRSEMNVSTLELGDSALYLCASSFRDRASGTGELFFGEGSRLTVL.

The chain employs TRBV27 and TRBJ1-4; D gene unclear. Looked up from germline, CDR1 is MNHEY and CDR2 is SMNVEV (reference sequence). Trimming removed 5 bases from V and 8 bases from J, with 24 bases in between. The length of the CDR3 is 17 residues. CDR3 bases: TGTGCCAGCAGTCCCCAGATGCCCGGGTCGGGAGGGGAAAAACTGTTTTTT. Encoded protein: CASSPQMPGSGGEKLFF.

This rearrangement joins TRBV7-8 to TRBJ1-4; 8 positions agree with TRBD1. The germline gives CDR1 SGHVS, CDR2 FQNEAQ. This CDR3 is built from 15 residues. V shed 4 bases, J shed 10 bases, and the junction held 11 bases outside the gene matches. In nucleotides, the CDR3 is TGTGCCAGCAGCTCACCGACAGGGGAGAGAGGAAAACTGTTTTTT. Residues: CASSSPTGERGKLFF.

The V and J genes are TRBV28 and TRBJ2-1, with 10 positions matching TRBD1. In germline, CDR1 is MDHEN, CDR2 SYDVKM. The CDR3 contains 15 residues. The J segment lost 7 bases and the V segment lost 6 bases, leaving 9 bases of the junction unmatched. The CDR3 region is CASRPGQGRQNEQFF. CDR3 nucleotide sequence: TGTGCCAGCAGGCCGGGACAGGGGAGACAGAATGAGCAGTTCTTC.

The chain links TRBV9 to TRBJ2-1, with D maybe TRBD1 (6 bases). Germline V lookup: CDR1 SGDLS, CDR2 YYNGEE. Trimming removed 1 base from V and 9 bases from J, with 11 bases in between. The CDR3 covers 13 residues. CDR3 DNA: TGTGCCAGCAGCGTACTACAGGGAAGTGAGCAGTTCTTC. The encoded protein is CASSVLQGSEQFF.

This clone is classed as large (0.1 to 1%). V and J are TRBV5-1 and TRBJ2-7, with 7 bases aligning to TRBD1. V lost 0 bases to trimming and J lost 3 bases; unmatched junction nucleotides: 6. This CDR3 is 15 amino acids long. Germline lookup yields CDR1 SGHRS and CDR2 YFSETQ. The CDR3 sequence: CASSLGGTVNYEQYF. The CDR3 DNA follows: TGCGCCAGCAGCTTGGGGGGGACAGTGAACTACGAGCAGTACTTC. Using reference TRBV5-1 and TRBJ2-7 for the parts outside the CDR3, the full variable domain is KAGVTQTPRYLIKTRGQQVTLSCSPISGHRSVSWYQQTPGQGLQFLFEYFSETQRNKGNFPGRFSGRQFSNSRSEMNVSTLELGDSALYLCASSLGGTVNYEQYFGPGTRLTVT.

The chain combines TRBV5-4 with TRBJ1-4; D uncertain. Trimming pared 0 bases from V and 7 bases from J, leaving 4 bases between. CDR1 SGHNT and CDR2 YYREEE come from the germline V gene (reference sequence). This CDR3 contains 12 residues. The CDR3 sequence: CASSLDLEKLFF. The CDR3, as DNA: TGTGCCAGCAGCTTGGATCTTGAAAAACTGTTTTTT. Combining the CDR3 with reference TRBV5-4 and TRBJ1-4 gives the whole variable domain ETGVTQSPTHLIKTRGQQVTLRCSSQSGHNTVSWYQQALGQGPQFIFQYYREEENGRGNFPPRFSGLQFPNYSSELNVNALELDDSALYLCASSLDLEKLFFGSGTQLSVL.

V is TRBV7-3 and J is TRBJ2-1; 7 bases match TRBD1. After removal of 4 bases from V and 8 bases from J, the junction contained 11 bases not matched to a gene. Germline loops: CDR1 SGHTA, CDR2 FQGTGA. The CDR3 is made up of 15 amino acids. This chain's CDR3 is CASSSGTARGDEQFF. Written as DNA, the CDR3 is TGTGCCAGCAGCTCCGGGACAGCACGAGGGGATGAGCAGTTCTTC.

The CDR3 coding sequence is TGTGCCAGCTCACAAACTAGCGGGGGGCGAGATACGCAGTATTTT. Translated: CASSQTSGGRDTQYF. V usage is TRBV18 and J usage is TRBJ2-3; 12 bases fit TRBD2. V was pared by 4 bases and J by 5 bases, with 4 bases of the junction left unmatched. This CDR3 region has 15 residues. Per the germline V gene, CDR1 is KGHSH and CDR2 is LQKENI.

The V gene is TRBV5-1, the J gene TRBJ2-5; 10 bases line up with TRBD2. The J call may be wrong; the DNA end is better matched by TRBJ2-7. The CDR3 length is 16 residues. Germline V gives CDR1 SGHRS, CDR2 YFSETQ. The CDR3 loop is CASSLYLAGANYEQYF. In nucleotides, the CDR3 is TGCGCCAGCAGCTTATACCTAGCGGGGGCTAACTACGAGCAGTACTTC.

The chain recombines TRBV20-1 with TRBJ1-4; D uncertain. CDR3 length: 11 residues. The V end lost 4 bases, the J end lost 8 bases, and 8 bases lay between the germline ends. CDR1 is DFQATT, CDR2 SNEGSKA, per germline (reference sequence). The CDR3 spells CSATGIEKLFF. The CDR3 DNA is TGCAGTGCTACCGGTATAGAAAAACTGTTTTTT.

This chain joins TRBV4-1 and TRBJ1-2; D is perhaps TRBD1 (6 bases). CDR3 length equals 15 residues. The V and J ends lost 4 bases and 3 bases respectively, with 15 bases between them. Germline V lookup: CDR1 MGHRA, CDR2 YSYEKL. The CDR3: CASSLAGQRHYGYTF. In nucleotides, the CDR3 is TGCGCCAGCAGCCTAGCCGGACAGCGCCACTATGGCTACACCTTC.

The rearrangement joins TRBV5-1 to TRBJ2-5; D not certain. The length of the CDR3 is 14 residues. Trimming cost V 3 bases and J 2 bases, with 11 bases left between them. Germline assignment: CDR1 SGHRS and CDR2 YFSETQ. CDR3 amino acids: CASSSTSSQETQYF. Written as DNA, the CDR3 is TGCGCCAGCAGCTCGACTTCATCACAAGAGACCCAGTACTTC. The full variable domain, rest sourced from reference TRBV5-1 and TRBJ2-5, is KAGVTQTPRYLIKTRGQQVTLSCSPISGHRSVSWYQQTPGQGLQFLFEYFSETQRNKGNFPGRFSGRQFSNSRSEMNVSTLELGDSALYLCASSSTSSQETQYFGPGTRLLVL.

The chain links TRBV28 to TRBJ1-2; 8 nucleotides align to TRBD1. The V gene end was trimmed by 2 bases and the J gene end by 4 bases; junction bases not matched to a gene: 3. The CDR3 runs 14 residues. Germline CDR1 reads MDHEN; CDR2 reads SYDVKM. The CDR3 DNA reads TGTGCCAGCAGTTTACAGGGGACAGGCTATGGCTACACCTTC. It encodes CASSLQGTGYGYTF.

This CDR3 reads CASKDGLAGGHIVQYF. The CDR3 nucleotides are TGTGCCAGCAAAGACGGACTAGCGGGGGGCCATATAGTGCAGTACTTC. The chain links TRBV28 to TRBJ2-7; TRBD2 agrees at 14 bases. Germline V gene lookup returns CDR1 MDHEN and CDR2 SYDVKM. The CDR3 totals 16 residues. With V trimmed by 7 bases and J by 9 bases, 14 bases remained unmatched.

The chain uses TRBV6-6 and TRBJ1-4, with 9 bases lining up with TRBD1. Unmatched junction bases numbered 6, after V lost 6 bases and J lost 7 bases. This CDR3 comprises 14 residues. Germline-derived CDR1 and CDR2 are MNHNY and SVGAGI (reference sequence). DNA for the CDR3: TGTGCCAGCAGCCTGGGACAGGGTGGTGAAAAACTGTTTTTT. Protein product: CASSLGQGGEKLFF.